This T cell receptor beta chain is from a study of cytomegalovirus exposure and HLA in healthy donors. This CDR3 is 13 amino acids long. Deletions cut 6 bases from V and 9 bases from J, with 15 bases between. Germline values: CDR1 SGHVS, CDR2 FQNEAQ. A multiplex PCR was run with 60 Vbeta primers and 13 Jbeta primers. Generated by immunoSEQ multiplex PCR, the TCRdb table keeps only in-frame clones and is missing some. The top ten clones hold about 1.7% of a sample with 150,000 to 200,000 clones, 83% of them seen once. The TCR was taken from a man in his forties in good health and CMV-seropositive. Sequenced input: PBMCs. V and J are TRBV7-8 and TRBJ2-1; D might be TRBD2 (5 bases). CDR3 nucleotide sequence: TGTGCCAGCAGTAGCGACGAGTACGGTGAGCAGTTCTTC. Its translation: CASSSDEYGEQFF. Based on the CDR3 plus reference TRBV7-8 and TRBJ2-1, the full variable domain is GAGVSQSPRYKVAKRGQDVALRCDPISGHVSLFWYQQALGQGPEFLTYFQNEAQLDKSGLPSDRFFAERPEGSVSTLKIQRTQQEDSAVYLCASSSDEYGEQFFGPGTRLTVL.